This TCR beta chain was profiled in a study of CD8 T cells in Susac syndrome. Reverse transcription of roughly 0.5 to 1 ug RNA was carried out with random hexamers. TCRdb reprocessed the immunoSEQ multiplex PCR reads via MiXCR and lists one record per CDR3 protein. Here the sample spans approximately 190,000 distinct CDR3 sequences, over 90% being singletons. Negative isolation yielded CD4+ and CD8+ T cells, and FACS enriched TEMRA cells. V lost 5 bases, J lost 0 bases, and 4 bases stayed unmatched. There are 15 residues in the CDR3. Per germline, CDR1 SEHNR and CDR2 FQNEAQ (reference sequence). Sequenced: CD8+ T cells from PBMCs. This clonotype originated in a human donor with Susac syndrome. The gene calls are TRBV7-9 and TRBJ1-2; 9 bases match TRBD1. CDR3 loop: CASSDGTGTNYGYTF. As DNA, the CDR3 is TGTGCCAGCAGCGACGGGACAGGGACTAACTATGGCTACACCTTC.